The 14 T cell receptor beta chains reported below all come from one sample, sequenced in a study of T cells after yellow fever vaccination. TCRdb fed the 5' RACE reads into MiXCR, producing one record per CDR3 protein. This repertoire shows 350,000 to 450,000 distinct CDR3 sequences, approximately 18% found once; its top ten account for over 15%. The source was PBMCs, collected before the yellow fever booster vaccination. These receptors were collected from a man aged 18 to 30 who received the YFV17D yellow fever vaccine.

The V and J genes are TRBV4-1 and TRBJ2-6; D remains ambiguous. CDR1 is MGHRA, CDR2 YSYEKL, per germline. The germline V and J ends were trimmed by 4 bases and 2 bases, with 9 bases remaining between them. This CDR3 is 15 amino acids long. As DNA, the CDR3 is TGCGCCAGCAGCCCCGGGTTAGCTGGGGCCAACGTCCTGACTTTC. This sequence encodes CASSPGLAGANVLTF.

The chain recombines TRBV5-1 with TRBJ2-1; D gene uncertain. There are 15 residues in the CDR3. The germline gives CDR1 SGHRS, CDR2 YFSETQ. The ends were cut back, 0 bases at V and 6 bases at J, with 13 bases in the middle. CDR3 DNA: TGCGCCAGCAGCTTGGGGCTAGATGCTGGCAATGAGCAGTTCTTC. It is translated as CASSLGLDAGNEQFF.

This clonotype was seen a handful of times. The chain employs TRBV7-3 and TRBJ2-5; 7 nucleotides align to TRBD1. The germline CDR1 and CDR2 sequences are SGHTA and FQGTGA. The V and J ends lost 4 bases and 5 bases, in that order; junction bases with no gene match: 7. The CDR3 is 14 amino acids. Written as DNA, the CDR3 is TGTGCCAGCAGCTCACAGGGGCGACCGGAGACCCAGTACTTC. Its translation is CASSSQGRPETQYF.

This clonotype was picked up a small number of times. The chain employs TRBV4-1 and TRBJ1-2; 8 bases map to TRBD1. Looked up from germline, CDR1 is MGHRA and CDR2 is YSYEKL. The CDR3 loop spans 15 amino acids. The trim removed 1 base at V and 3 bases at J, leaving 4 bases unmatched. The CDR3 bases are TGCGCCAGCAGCCAAGGGCAGGGGGCTGACTATGGCTACACCTTC. Residues: CASSQGQGADYGYTF.

The CDR3 is CASQGRLRNQPQHF. CDR3 coding DNA: TGTGCCAGCCAGGGACGCCTTCGGAATCAGCCCCAGCATTTT. The chain recombines TRBV6-2 or TRBV6-3 with TRBJ1-5; possible D gene TRBD1, 5 bases. The germline CDR1 and CDR2 sequences are MNHEY and SVGEGT. The V end lost 8 bases, the J end lost 4 bases, and 15 bases lay between the germline ends. The CDR3 has 14 residues.

V gene TRBV25-1 combines with J gene TRBJ1-2, with D hard to call. The CDR3 is made up of 12 amino acids. The V gene's germline CDR1 is MGHDK and CDR2 SYGVNS. V dropped 1 base and J dropped 7 bases, with 7 bases sitting between them. The CDR3 is CASSESGFGYTF. The DNA of the CDR3 is TGTGCCAGCAGTGAATCTGGGTTTGGCTACACCTTC.

In this sample, this clonotype turned up a few times. The rearrangement links TRBV7-8 to TRBJ2-1; 13 bases align to TRBD2. Unmatched junction bases numbered 4, after V lost 4 bases and J lost 7 bases. Germline values: CDR1 SGHVS, CDR2 FQNEAQ. The CDR3 length is 15 residues. This CDR3 reads CASSWGLAGTNEQFF. CDR3 bases: TGTGCCAGCAGCTGGGGACTAGCGGGGACTAATGAGCAGTTCTTC. Full variable domain (outside the CDR3, taken from reference TRBV7-8 and TRBJ2-1): GAGVSQSPRYKVAKRGQDVALRCDPISGHVSLFWYQQALGQGPEFLTYFQNEAQLDKSGLPSDRFFAERPEGSVSTLKIQRTQQEDSAVYLCASSWGLAGTNEQFFGPGTRLTVL.

The chain links TRBV9 to TRBJ2-7; D is ambiguous. Germline V gene data show CDR1 as SGDLS and CDR2 as YYNGEE. V lost 5 bases to trimming and J lost 9 bases, with 9 bases between them. The CDR3 has 10 residues. This chain's CDR3 is CASSRMSQYV. Here the CDR3 DNA reads TGTGCCAGCAGTCGGATGTCGCAGTACGTC.

DNA for the CDR3: TGTGCCAGCAGCCGCCGGGACAGGGGGCGCCTCTATGGCTACACCTTC. This translates into CASSRRDRGRLYGYTF. The V and J genes are TRBV6-6 and TRBJ1-2; 12 bases match TRBD1. The germline V gene encodes CDR1 MNHNY and CDR2 SVGAGI (reference sequence). V was clipped by 6 bases and J by 4 bases; unmatched bases: 9. The CDR3 covers 16 residues.

This clonotype was recorded a few times. V is TRBV29-1 and J is TRBJ2-5; a possible D gene is TRBD1 (6 bases). Trimming shortened V by 6 bases and J by 2 bases, and 13 bases separated the two germline ends. The germline gives CDR1 SQVTM, CDR2 ANQGSEA. The length of the CDR3 is 13 residues. CDR3 DNA: TGCAGCGTCGCATACAGGGATCAAGAGACCCAGTACTTC. Encoded protein: CSVAYRDQETQYF. Based on the CDR3 plus reference TRBV29-1 and TRBJ2-5, the full variable domain is SAVISQKPSRDICQRGTSLTIQCQVDSQVTMMFWYRQQPGQSLTLIATANQGSEATYESGFVIDKFPISRPNLTFSTLTVSNMSPEDSSIYLCSVAYRDQETQYFGPGTRLLVL.

The chain recombines TRBV29-1 with TRBJ2-3; the match to TRBD1 covers 8 bases. Trimming removed 2 bases from V and 1 base from J; junction bases left unmatched: 2. The CDR3 consists of 14 residues. Germline V CDR1 and CDR2: SQVTM, ANQGSEA. CDR3 amino acids: CSVETGGGTDTQYF. Written as DNA, the CDR3 is TGCAGCGTTGAAACAGGGGGTGGCACAGATACGCAGTATTTT.

This clonotype was found many times. The chain recombines TRBV6-5 with TRBJ2-7; 9 positions match TRBD1. V trimming: 2 bases; J trimming: 1 base; junction bases outside the gene matches: 3. The CDR3 totals 15 residues. Germline V gives CDR1 MNHEY, CDR2 SVGAGI. This CDR3 reads CASSYGGTGSYEQYF. As DNA, the CDR3 is TGTGCCAGCAGTTACGGGGGGACAGGGTCCTACGAGCAGTACTTC.

This clonotype was recorded only once. The chain is built from TRBV5-1 and TRBJ2-3; D gene unclear. Germline V lookup: CDR1 SGHRS, CDR2 YFSETQ. This CDR3 is built from 16 residues. The ends were cut back, 6 bases at V and 1 base at J, with 18 bases in the middle. Here the CDR3 DNA reads TGCGCCAGCACCCCCCCTTCTAATCCAGGCACAGATACGCAGTATTTT. Translating gives CASTPPSNPGTDTQYF. Using reference TRBV5-1 and TRBJ2-3 for the parts outside the CDR3, the full variable domain is KAGVTQTPRYLIKTRGQQVTLSCSPISGHRSVSWYQQTPGQGLQFLFEYFSETQRNKGNFPGRFSGRQFSNSRSEMNVSTLELGDSALYLCASTPPSNPGTDTQYFGPGTRLTVL.

There are a few counts of this clonotype. This chain uses TRBV3-1 with TRBJ1-1; D is unresolved. The CDR3 loop spans 13 amino acids. Germline assignment: CDR1 LGHDT and CDR2 YNNKEL (reference sequence). Between the trimmed V and J ends, which lost 1 base and 6 bases, there was a span of 9 bases. The CDR3 sequence: CASSQGGIAEAFF. The CDR3 DNA is TGTGCCAGCAGCCAAGGTGGTATTGCTGAAGCTTTCTTT.